The 12 T cell receptor beta chains in this list originate from one sample, sequenced in a study of cytomegalovirus exposure and HLA in healthy donors (dated by TCRdb to 2015 to 2018). Libraries were prepared through the immunoSEQ multiplex PCR assay. For the multiplex PCR, a mixture combining 60 forward primers for TCR Vbeta segments and 13 reverse primers for TCR Jbeta segments was used. Not all clones reach the TCRdb copy of this immuneACCESS table, which keeps in-frame sequences only. Checked studies attribute under half of the gap to unresolved V genes and leave the rest unexplained. The sample contains 150,000 to 200,000 clones, more than 85% of them found a single time. 1.5% to 2% of the sample is held by the ten biggest clonotypes. What was sequenced was PBMCs. The source of these receptors is a woman between 18 and 29 years old in good health and CMV-seronegative.

The rearrangement links TRBV9 to TRBJ1-2; perhaps TRBD1 as D (6 bases). This CDR3 contains 15 residues. V lost 2 bases and J 6 bases, leaving 17 bases between the germline ends. Germline CDR1 SGDLS, CDR2 YYNGEE. CDR3 protein: CASSVYPGGADGYTF. For the CDR3, the DNA is TGTGCCAGCAGCGTCTACCCGGGGGGCGCGGATGGCTACACCTTC.

As for this clone: One end of the junction does not line up with germline, which may come from a read error. The CDR3 bases are TGTGCTAGCAGCTTACGAGCGGGAGGAGGGGATGAGCAGTTCTTC. It translates to CASSLRAGGGDEQFF. This chain uses TRBV7-7 with TRBJ2-1; 9 nucleotides align to TRBD2. Germline V lookup: CDR1 SSHAT, CDR2 FNYEAQ (reference sequence). The CDR3 loop spans 15 amino acids.

The gene calls are TRBV27 and TRBJ2-7; 8 positions agree with TRBD2. Germline CDR1 and CDR2: MNHEY and SMNVEV (reference sequence). The CDR3 has 13 residues. With 9 bases clipped from V and 2 bases from J, the junction kept 6 bases outside the gene matches. The CDR3 is CASAAGGPYEQYF. Here the CDR3 DNA reads TGTGCCAGTGCGGCGGGAGGCCCCTACGAGCAGTACTTC.

The chain is built from TRBV27 and TRBJ2-7, with 7 bases identical to TRBD1. Germline V gene lookup returns CDR1 MNHEY and CDR2 SMNVEV (reference sequence). Germline trimming cut 2 bases from V and 0 bases from J; bases unmatched to any gene: 7. This CDR3 is 16 amino acids long. For the CDR3, the DNA is TGTGCCAGCAGTTTAAAGGCAGGGGACAGCTCCTACGAGCAGTACTTC. The encoded protein is CASSLKAGDSSYEQYF.

This chain uses TRBV2 with TRBJ1-6, with D unresolved. V lost 6 bases and J lost 0, with 12 bases in between. This CDR3 has 16 residues. Germline values: CDR1 SNHLY, CDR2 FYNNEI. CDR3 sequence reads: CASRGGSSSYNSPLHF. The CDR3 nucleotides are TGTGCCAGCAGGGGAGGTTCTAGCTCCTATAATTCACCCCTCCACTTT.

V is TRBV10-3 and J is TRBJ2-1, with a weak D call TRBD1 (6 bases). Germline V gene data show CDR1 as ENHRY and CDR2 as SYGVKD. This CDR3 spans 12 amino acids. V shed 5 bases and J shed 6 bases, with 8 bases lying between them. CDR3 region: CAISIQGNEQFF. CDR3 nucleotides: TGTGCCATCAGTATACAGGGCAATGAGCAGTTCTTC.

The chain links TRBV10-2 to TRBJ2-5; 8 positions match TRBD2. Germline loops: CDR1 WSHSY, CDR2 SAAADI. The CDR3 extends over 16 amino acids. J lost 1 base, V lost 2 bases, and 6 bases had no gene match. The CDR3, as DNA: TGCGCCAGCAGTGAGGGGGCTAGCGGGCGCCAAGAGACCCAGTACTTC. The encoded protein is CASSEGASGRQETQYF.

Notes on this clone: One end of the junction is discordant with germline, which a read error may explain. The genes are TRBV5-4 and TRBJ2-5; 9 nucleotides match TRBD2. Germline assignment: CDR1 SGHNT and CDR2 YYREEE (reference sequence). The CDR3 is 15 residues long. CDR3 DNA sequence: TGTGCCAGCACCTTGGGGGCTAGCGGGGTGAAGACCCAGTACTTC. It translates to CASTLGASGVKTQYF.

This clone was seen a single time. The gene calls are TRBV25-1 and TRBJ1-3; TRBD1 aligns across 8 bases. This CDR3 contains 17 residues. The germline V gene encodes CDR1 MGHDK and CDR2 SYGVNS. V lost 3 bases, J lost 1 base, and 8 bases stayed unmatched. CDR3 protein: CASSEGTGPTSGNTIYF. In nucleotides, the CDR3 is TGTGCCAGCAGTGAGGGGACAGGCCCTACTTCTGGAAACACCATATATTTT. Complete variable domain (other parts from reference TRBV25-1 and TRBJ1-3): EADIYQTPRYLVIGTGKKITLECSQTMGHDKMYWYQQDPGMELHLIHYSYGVNSTEKGDLSSESTVSRIRTEHFPLTLESARPSHTSQYLCASSEGTGPTSGNTIYFGEGSWLTVV.

The chain is built from TRBV6-1 and TRBJ1-2, with no clear D. This CDR3 region has 14 residues. Between the trimmed V and J ends, which lost 3 bases and 4 bases, there was a span of 12 bases. Germline V CDR1 and CDR2: MNHNS, SASEGT. The CDR3: CASSDGSRGYGYTF. The CDR3 DNA reads as TGTGCCAGCAGTGATGGTAGCAGAGGCTATGGCTACACCTTC.

The chain has TRBV2 and TRBJ2-2, with a possible D match to TRBD1 (6 bases). The V and J ends lost 5 bases and 8 bases respectively, with 9 bases between them. This CDR3 has 12 amino acids. Germline assignment: CDR1 SNHLY and CDR2 FYNNEI. In DNA form, the CDR3 reads TGTGCCAGCAGTTATGGACAGGGGGAGCTGTTTTTT. It codes for CASSYGQGELFF. Based on the CDR3 plus reference TRBV2 and TRBJ2-2, the full variable domain is EPEVTQTPSHQVTQMGQEVILRCVPISNHLYFYWYRQILGQKVEFLVSFYNNEISEKSEIFDDQFSVERPDGSNFTLKIRSTKLEDSAMYFCASSYGQGELFFGEGSRLTVL.

The chain links TRBV27 to TRBJ2-7; D unresolved. Trimming took 4 bases from V and 7 from J, leaving 14 bases between them. Germline assignment: CDR1 MNHEY and CDR2 SMNVEV (reference sequence). The CDR3 contains 13 residues. The CDR3 DNA reads as TGTGCCAGCAGTTATACCCGAGGTGGGGAGCAGTACTTC. Protein: CASSYTRGGEQYF.